These T cell receptor beta chains were read from a single sample in a study of persistence of HIV-infected CD4 T cells. Clones were sequenced by immunoSEQ multiplex PCR, and TCRdb holds only the in-frame ones, with some missing. The sample includes 25,000 to 35,000 clones, roughly 82% of them seen just once. These receptors are not linked to any known antigen. This specimen was CD4+ T cells sorted from PBMCs after roughly 18-hour stimulation, taken from a patient who received antiretroviral therapy. The receptors stem from an adult man with HIV who was CMV-seropositive. Both conserved end residues are part of each CDR3. The D gene is left open where the match is weak.

V	length	D	J	CDR3
TRBV2	13	.	TRBJ1-2	CASSPGQIYGYTF
TRBV7-2	14	.	TRBJ2-7	CASSLGTRGYEQYF
TRBV5-6	13	.	TRBJ2-2	CASRGAYTGELFF
TRBV5-1	16	TRBD2	TRBJ2-7	CASSLEGGGADYEQYF
TRBV27	19	.	TRBJ2-6	CASSLRQTIAFSGANVLTF
TRBV18	11	.	TRBJ1-4	CASSPGEKLFF
TRBV4-3	18	TRBD1	TRBJ1-1	CASSQDPGTGFFTTEAFF
TRBV6-5	13	.	TRBJ1-5	CASSPHSNQPQHF
TRBV28	12	.	TRBJ1-5	CASSDPPQPQHF
TRBV6-2/TRBV6-3	17	.	TRBJ1-4	CASSYPYHWDDDEKLFF
TRBV18	13	.	TRBJ1-2	CASSPTGWDGYTF
TRBV6-5	15	TRBD1	TRBJ2-7	CASTSYRGPSYEQYF
TRBV18	15	TRBD2	TRBJ2-1	CASSPPIAGGNEQFF
TRBV11-3	14	TRBD2	TRBJ2-1	CASSLAGGLNEQFF
TRBV12-5	14	TRBD1	TRBJ2-3	CASGGTGGKDTQYF
TRBV5-1	16	TRBD1	TRBJ1-2	CASSLAVGDRGHGYTF
TRBV27	13	.	TRBJ1-2	CASSLGGNYGYTF
TRBV6-5	14	.	TRBJ1-1	CASSFGQMNTEAFF
TRBV6-1	13	.	TRBJ2-4	CASSEGPKNIQYF
TRBV2	15	.	TRBJ1-6	CASSEQGQNNSPLHF
TRBV2	14	.	TRBJ2-4	CASSQRQSYNIQYF
TRBV2	17	.	TRBJ2-3	CASRYIWRGASTDTQYF
TRBV5-1	16	.	TRBJ2-2	CASSPFGRVNTGELFF
TRBV19	15	TRBD2	TRBJ2-1	CASTERGGLYNEQFF
TRBV15	13	.	TRBJ2-7	CATSREGKYEQYF
TRBV11-3	14	.	TRBJ2-3	CASSPGGRTDTQYF
TRBV6-4	14	TRBD2	TRBJ2-7	CASSELAGTGEQYF
TRBV3-1/TRBV3-2	13	.	TRBJ1-2	CASSQHSTNGYTF
TRBV18	14	.	TRBJ1-1	CASSPTGRGTEAFF
TRBV5-1	15	.	TRBJ2-1	CASGLTGNSYNEQFF
TRBV18	12	.	TRBJ1-1	CASSPKEREAFF
TRBV19	16	TRBD2	TRBJ2-2	CASSFGTSGSTGELFF
TRBV5-1	13	.	TRBJ2-7	CASSYERSYEQYF
TRBV5-5	17	TRBD1	TRBJ2-7	CASSLAPRTGMADEQYF
TRBV7-2	14	TRBD1	TRBJ1-6	CASSLRQGASPLHF
TRBV7-9	15	TRBD2	TRBJ2-7	CASSSHGTTTYEQYF
TRBV28	14	.	TRBJ2-7	CASSTIQGKHEQYF
TRBV28	12	TRBD1	TRBJ1-1	CASRDRTGEAFF